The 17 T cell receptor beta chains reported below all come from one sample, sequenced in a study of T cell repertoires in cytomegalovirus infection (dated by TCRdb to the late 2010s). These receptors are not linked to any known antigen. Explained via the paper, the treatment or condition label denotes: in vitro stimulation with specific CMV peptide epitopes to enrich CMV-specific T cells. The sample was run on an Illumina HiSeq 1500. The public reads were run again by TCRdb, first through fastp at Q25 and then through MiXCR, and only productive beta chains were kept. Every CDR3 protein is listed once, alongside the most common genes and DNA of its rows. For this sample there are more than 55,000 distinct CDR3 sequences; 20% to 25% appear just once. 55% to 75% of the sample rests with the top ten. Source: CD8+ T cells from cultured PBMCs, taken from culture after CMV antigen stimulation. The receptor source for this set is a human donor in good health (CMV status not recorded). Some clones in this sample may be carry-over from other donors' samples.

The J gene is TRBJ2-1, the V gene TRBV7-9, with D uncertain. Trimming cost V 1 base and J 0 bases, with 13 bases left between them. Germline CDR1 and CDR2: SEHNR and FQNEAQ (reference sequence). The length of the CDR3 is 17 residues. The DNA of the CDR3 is TGTGCCAGCAGCTTAGTCGGACCTAGGAGCTCCTACAATGAGCAGTTCTTC. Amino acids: CASSLVGPRSSYNEQFF.

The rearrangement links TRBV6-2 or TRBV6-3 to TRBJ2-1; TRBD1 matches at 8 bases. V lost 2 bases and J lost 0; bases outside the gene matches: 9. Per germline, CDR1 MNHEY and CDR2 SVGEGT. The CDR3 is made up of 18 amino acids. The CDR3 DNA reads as TGTGCCAGCAGTTACCCAGAATCAGGGGGCCTCTCCTACAATGAGCAGTTCTTC. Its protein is CASSYPESGGLSYNEQFF.

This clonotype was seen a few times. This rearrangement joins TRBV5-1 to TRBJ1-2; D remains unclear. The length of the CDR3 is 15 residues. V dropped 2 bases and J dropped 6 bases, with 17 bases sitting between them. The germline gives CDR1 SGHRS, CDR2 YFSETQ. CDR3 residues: CASSFTSGEMDGYTF. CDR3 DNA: TGCGCCAGCAGCTTTACTTCCGGCGAGATGGATGGCTACACCTTC.

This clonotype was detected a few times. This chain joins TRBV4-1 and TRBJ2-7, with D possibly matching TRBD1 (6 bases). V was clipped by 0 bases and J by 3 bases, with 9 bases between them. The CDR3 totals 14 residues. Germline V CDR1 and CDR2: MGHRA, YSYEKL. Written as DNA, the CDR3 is TGCGCCAGCAGCCAAGATGGGGACATCTACGAGCAGTACTTC. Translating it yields CASSQDGDIYEQYF.

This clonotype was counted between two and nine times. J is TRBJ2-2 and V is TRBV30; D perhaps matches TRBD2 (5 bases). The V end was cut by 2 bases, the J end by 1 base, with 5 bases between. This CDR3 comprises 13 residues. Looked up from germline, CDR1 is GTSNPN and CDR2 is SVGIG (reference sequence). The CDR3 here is CAWSRGNTGELFF. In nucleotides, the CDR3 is TGTGCCTGGAGTCGGGGGAACACCGGGGAGCTGTTTTTT.

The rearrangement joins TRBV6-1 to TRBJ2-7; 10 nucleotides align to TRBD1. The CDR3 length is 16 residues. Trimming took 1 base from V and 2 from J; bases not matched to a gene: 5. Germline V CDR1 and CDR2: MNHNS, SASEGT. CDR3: CASSEGPGQGTYEQYF. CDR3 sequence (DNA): TGTGCCAGCAGTGAAGGTCCGGGACAGGGGACCTACGAGCAGTACTTC.

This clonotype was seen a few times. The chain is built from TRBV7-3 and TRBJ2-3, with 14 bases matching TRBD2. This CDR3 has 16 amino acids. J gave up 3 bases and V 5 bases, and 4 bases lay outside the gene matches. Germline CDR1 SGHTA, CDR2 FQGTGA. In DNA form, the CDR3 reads TGTGCCAGCAGCGAAGGACTAGCGGGGGGTACAGATACGCAGTATTTT. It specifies CASSEGLAGGTDTQYF.

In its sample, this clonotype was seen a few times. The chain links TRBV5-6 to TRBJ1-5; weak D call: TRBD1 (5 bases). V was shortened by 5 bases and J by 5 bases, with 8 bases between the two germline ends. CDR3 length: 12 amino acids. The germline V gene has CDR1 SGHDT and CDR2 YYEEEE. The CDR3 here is CASSQQDQPQHF. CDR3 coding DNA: TGTGCCAGCAGTCAACAGGATCAGCCCCAGCATTTT.

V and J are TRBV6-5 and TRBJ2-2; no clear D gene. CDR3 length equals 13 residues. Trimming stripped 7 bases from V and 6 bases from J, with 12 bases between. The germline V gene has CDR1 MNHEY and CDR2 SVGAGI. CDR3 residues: CASTLERSGELFF. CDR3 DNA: TGTGCCAGCACCCTGGAGAGGTCCGGGGAGCTGTTTTTT.

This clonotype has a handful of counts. The CDR3 here is CASSQGTGSSYNEKLFF. CDR3 sequence (DNA): TGTGCCAGCAGCCAAGGGACAGGGTCTTCTTATAATGAAAAACTGTTTTTT. The chain uses TRBV4-2 and TRBJ1-4, with 8 bases aligning to TRBD1. Germline CDR1 and CDR2: LGHNA and YNFKEQ. With 1 base clipped from V and 4 bases from J, the junction kept 8 bases outside the gene matches. CDR3 length equals 17 residues.

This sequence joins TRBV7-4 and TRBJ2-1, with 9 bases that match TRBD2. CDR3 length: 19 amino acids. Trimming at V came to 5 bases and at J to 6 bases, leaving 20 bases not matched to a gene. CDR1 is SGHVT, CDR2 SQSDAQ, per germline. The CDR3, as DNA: TGTGCCAGCAGCCCCAGCGGGGGTAGCGGGGGCACCGCCATCAATGAGCAGTTCTTC. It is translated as CASSPSGGSGGTAINEQFF.

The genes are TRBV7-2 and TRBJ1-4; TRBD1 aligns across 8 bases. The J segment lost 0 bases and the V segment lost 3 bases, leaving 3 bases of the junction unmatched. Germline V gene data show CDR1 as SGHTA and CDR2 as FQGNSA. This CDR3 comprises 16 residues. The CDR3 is CASSLDRVSTNEKLFF. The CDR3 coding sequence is TGTGCCAGCAGCTTGGACAGGGTATCAACTAATGAAAAACTGTTTTTT. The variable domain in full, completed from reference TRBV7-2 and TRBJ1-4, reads GAGVSQSPSNKVTEKGKDVELRCDPISGHTALYWYRQSLGQGLEFLIYFQGNSAPDKSGLPSDRFSAERTGGSVSTLTIQRTQQEDSAVYLCASSLDRVSTNEKLFFGSGTQLSVL.

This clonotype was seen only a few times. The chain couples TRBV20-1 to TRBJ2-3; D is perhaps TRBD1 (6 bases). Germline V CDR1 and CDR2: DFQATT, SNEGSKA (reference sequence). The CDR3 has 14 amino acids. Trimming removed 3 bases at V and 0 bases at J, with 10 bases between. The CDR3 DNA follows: TGCAGTGCTAGTTGGCAGGGGAGCACAGATACGCAGTATTTT. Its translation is CSASWQGSTDTQYF.

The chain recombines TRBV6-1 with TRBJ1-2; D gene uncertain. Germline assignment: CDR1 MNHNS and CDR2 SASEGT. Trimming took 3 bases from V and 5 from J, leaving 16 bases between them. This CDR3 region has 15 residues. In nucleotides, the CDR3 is TGTGCCAGCAGTGAGACTGACGGGAAGGCGTATGGCTACACCTTC. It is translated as CASSETDGKAYGYTF.

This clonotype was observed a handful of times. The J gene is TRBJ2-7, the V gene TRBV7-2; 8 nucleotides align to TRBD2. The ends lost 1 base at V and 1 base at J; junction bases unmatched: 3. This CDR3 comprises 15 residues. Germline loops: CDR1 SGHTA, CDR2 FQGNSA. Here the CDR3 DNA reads TGTGCCAGCAGCTTAGATCGCGGGAGGTCCTACGAGCAGTACTTC. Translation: CASSLDRGRSYEQYF.

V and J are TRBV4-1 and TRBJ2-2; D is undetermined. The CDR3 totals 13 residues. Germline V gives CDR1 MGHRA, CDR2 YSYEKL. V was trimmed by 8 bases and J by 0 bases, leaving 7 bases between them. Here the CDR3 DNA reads TGCGCCAGCTATCAGGCGAACACCGGGGAGCTGTTTTTT. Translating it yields CASYQANTGELFF.

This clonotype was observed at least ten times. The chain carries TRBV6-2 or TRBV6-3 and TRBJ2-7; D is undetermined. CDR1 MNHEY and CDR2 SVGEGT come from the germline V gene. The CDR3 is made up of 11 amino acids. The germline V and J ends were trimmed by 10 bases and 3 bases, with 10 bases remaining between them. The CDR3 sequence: CAIGAFYEQYF. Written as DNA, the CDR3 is TGTGCCATCGGAGCTTTCTACGAGCAGTACTTC.